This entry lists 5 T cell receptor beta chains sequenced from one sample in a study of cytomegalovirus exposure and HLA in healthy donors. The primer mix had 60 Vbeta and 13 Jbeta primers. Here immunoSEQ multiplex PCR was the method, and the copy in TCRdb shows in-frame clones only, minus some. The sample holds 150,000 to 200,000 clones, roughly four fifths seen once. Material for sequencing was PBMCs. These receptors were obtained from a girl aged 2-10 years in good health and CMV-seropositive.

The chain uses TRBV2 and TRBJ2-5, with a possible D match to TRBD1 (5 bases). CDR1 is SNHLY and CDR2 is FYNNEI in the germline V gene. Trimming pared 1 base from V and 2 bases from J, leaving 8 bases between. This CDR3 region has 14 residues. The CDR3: CASSEVYRQETQYF. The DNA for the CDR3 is TGTGCCAGCAGTGAAGTCTACAGGCAAGAGACCCAGTACTTC.

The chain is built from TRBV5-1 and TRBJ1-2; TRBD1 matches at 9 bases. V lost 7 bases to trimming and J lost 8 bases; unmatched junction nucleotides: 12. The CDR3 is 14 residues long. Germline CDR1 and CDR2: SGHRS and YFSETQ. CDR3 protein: CASGLRQGVLGYTF. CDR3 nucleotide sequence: TGCGCCAGCGGACTCCGACAGGGGGTATTGGGCTACACCTTC.

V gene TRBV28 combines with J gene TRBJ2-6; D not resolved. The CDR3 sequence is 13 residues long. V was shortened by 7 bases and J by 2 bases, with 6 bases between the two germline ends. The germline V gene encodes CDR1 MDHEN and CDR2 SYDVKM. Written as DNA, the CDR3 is TGTGCCAGCACCTTTACTGGGGCCAACGTCCTGACTTTC. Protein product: CASTFTGANVLTF.

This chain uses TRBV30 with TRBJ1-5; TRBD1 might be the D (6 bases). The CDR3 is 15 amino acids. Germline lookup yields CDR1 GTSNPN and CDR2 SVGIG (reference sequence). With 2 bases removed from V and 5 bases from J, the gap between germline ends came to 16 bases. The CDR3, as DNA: TGTGCCTGGAGTTTGCGGGGAGGGGGGGATCAGCCCCAGCATTTT. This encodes CAWSLRGGGDQPQHF.

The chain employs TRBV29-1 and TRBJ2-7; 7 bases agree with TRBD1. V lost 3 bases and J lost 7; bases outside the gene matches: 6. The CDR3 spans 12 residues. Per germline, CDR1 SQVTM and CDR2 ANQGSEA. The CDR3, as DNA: TGCAGCGTTGAGGCAGGGGGTAGGGAGCAGTACTTC. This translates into CSVEAGGREQYF.